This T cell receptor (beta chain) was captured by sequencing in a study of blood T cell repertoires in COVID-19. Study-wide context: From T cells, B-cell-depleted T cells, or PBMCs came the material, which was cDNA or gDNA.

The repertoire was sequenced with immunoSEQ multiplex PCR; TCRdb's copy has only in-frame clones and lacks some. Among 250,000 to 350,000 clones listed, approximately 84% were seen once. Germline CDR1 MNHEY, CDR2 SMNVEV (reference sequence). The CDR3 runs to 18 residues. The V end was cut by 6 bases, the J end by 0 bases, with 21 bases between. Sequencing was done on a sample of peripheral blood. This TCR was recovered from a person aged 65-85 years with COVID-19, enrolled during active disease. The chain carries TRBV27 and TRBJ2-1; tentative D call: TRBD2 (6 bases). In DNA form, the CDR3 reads TGTGCCAGCAGACCCCGCCCGTCGGGGGTAGGCTCCTACAATGAGCAGTTCTTC. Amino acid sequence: CASRPRPSGVGSYNEQFF.